This TCR beta chain stems from a study of blood T cells in healthy people across ages. Germline CDR1 SNHLY, CDR2 FYNNEI. The CDR3 covers 15 residues. Trimming stripped 6 bases from V and 1 base from J, with 15 bases between. Isolation yielded PBMCs, at least 6 million per sample, in every case. Per sample, at least 6 micrograms of total RNA were extracted. A second PCR, run for about 7 to 11 cycles, used a sample-barcoded 5' primer plus a J-beta primer mix. Each CDR3 protein gets one entry after TCRdb re-called the 5' RACE reads with MiXCR. The profile covers roughly 1,500,000 distinct CDR3 sequences, with around 36% appearing a single time and over 9% taken by the ten largest.

Sequenced: blood. This TCR came from a woman aged 25 to 39 in good health. The rearrangement uses TRBV2 and TRBJ2-5, with a weak D call TRBD1 (5 bases). The CDR3 loop is CASRGQGKSQETQYF. The CDR3 nucleotides are TGTGCCAGCAGGGGGCAGGGAAAGTCCCAAGAGACCCAGTACTTC.